Below are 10 T cell receptor beta chains sequenced from a single sample in a study of post-analysis software for immune sequencing data. Sequencing libraries made from TCR beta cDNA carried unique molecular identifiers. TCRdb independently ran MiXCR on the PCR reads; one entry per CDR3 protein. The sample lists about 160,000 distinct CDR3 sequences, 35% to 40% seen once, with about 26% in the top ten. Sequencing used blood, obtained after autologous hematopoietic stem cell transplantation. Receptors were obtained from a girl aged 10 to 17 with multiple sclerosis.

This sequence joins TRBV14 and TRBJ2-3; TRBD2 agrees at 10 bases. V was clipped by 4 bases and J by 2 bases; unmatched bases: 3. CDR1 is SGHDN, CDR2 FVKESK, per germline. The CDR3 has 15 residues. The DNA for the CDR3 is TGTGCCAGCAGCCTACTAGCGGGGAACACAGATACGCAGTATTTT. Its protein is CASSLLAGNTDTQYF.

The chain carries TRBV20-1 and TRBJ2-1; 10 positions match TRBD2. The germline V gene encodes CDR1 DFQATT and CDR2 SNEGSKA (reference sequence). V lost 8 bases, J lost 3 bases, and 7 bases stayed unmatched. The CDR3 runs to 14 residues. CDR3 region: CSLKRGGRYNEQFF. Written as DNA, the CDR3 is TGCAGTTTGAAGCGGGGGGGCCGCTACAATGAGCAGTTCTTC.

This clonotype has more than one count but fewer than ten. The rearrangement uses TRBV12-3 or TRBV12-4 and TRBJ2-7; weak D call: TRBD2 (5 bases). There are 15 residues in the CDR3. V was shortened by 5 bases and J by 0 bases, with 14 bases between the two germline ends. This CDR3 reads CASSQAGVSSYEQYF. The CDR3 nucleotides read TGTGCCAGCAGTCAAGCCGGGGTGAGCTCCTACGAGCAGTACTTC.

This chain links TRBV10-3 with TRBJ2-7, with 11 positions matching TRBD2. With V trimmed by 4 bases and J by 3 bases, 11 bases remained unmatched. This CDR3 is built from 17 residues. Looked up from germline, CDR1 is ENHRY and CDR2 is SYGVKD. The CDR3 DNA reads as TGTGCCATCAGTGTCCCCTTACTAGCGGGAGTGGTCTACGAGCAGTACTTC. It is translated as CAISVPLLAGVVYEQYF.

This clonotype was detected only a few times. The chain employs TRBV7-9 and TRBJ2-5; D unclear. There are 15 residues in the CDR3. Between the trimmed V and J ends, which lost 1 base and 2 bases, there was a span of 11 bases. Germline CDR1 and CDR2: SEHNR and FQNEAQ (reference sequence). DNA for the CDR3: TGTGCCAGCAGCTTAGGAGCCGAGAAACAAGAGACCCAGTACTTC. This codes for CASSLGAEKQETQYF.

The V call is TRBV6-5, the J call TRBJ2-5, with D possibly TRBD1 on 6 matching bases. The CDR3 spans 14 residues. Trimming left V 6 bases short and J 0 bases short, with 11 bases between. Germline V lookup: CDR1 MNHEY, CDR2 SVGAGI. The CDR3 sequence: CASRSDRHQETQYF. CDR3 sequence (DNA): TGTGCCAGCAGGAGTGACAGGCACCAAGAGACCCAGTACTTC.

This clonotype was seen at least ten times. The chain is built from TRBV24-1 and TRBJ2-1; TRBD2 aligns across 11 bases. The CDR3 runs 17 residues. CDR1 is KGHDR and CDR2 is SFDVKD in the germline V gene. The ends lost 3 bases at V and 4 bases at J; junction bases unmatched: 7. CDR3 nucleotide sequence: TGTGCCACCAGTGATCCGTCCGGGACTAGCGGATACAATGAGCAGTTCTTC. It is translated as CATSDPSGTSGYNEQFF.

V is TRBV6-6 and J is TRBJ1-2, with D perhaps TRBD1 (6 bases). V lost 5 bases and J 4 bases, leaving 20 bases between the germline ends. The V gene's germline CDR1 is MNHNY and CDR2 SVGAGI (reference sequence). This CDR3 is 16 amino acids long. The CDR3: CASSPDKVWGLYGYTF. CDR3 in DNA: TGTGCCAGCAGTCCTGACAAGGTTTGGGGGCTCTATGGCTACACCTTC.

CDR3 loop: CSARLAGYNEQFF. The CDR3 DNA reads TGCAGTGCTAGACTAGCGGGCTACAATGAGCAGTTCTTC. The chain employs TRBV20-1 and TRBJ2-1, with 8 bases matching TRBD2. The CDR3 is made up of 13 amino acids. Germline loops: CDR1 DFQATT, CDR2 SNEGSKA (reference sequence). V lost 2 bases and J lost 3; bases outside the gene matches: 0.

As to this clonotype: The junction shows a germline mismatch at one end, possibly a read error. The gene calls are TRBV11-3 and TRBJ2-1; D is perhaps TRBD2 (6 bases). The CDR3 spans 18 residues. The germline V gene has CDR1 SGHNT and CDR2 YENEEA. Written as DNA, the CDR3 is TGTGCCAGCAGCTTTGAAGGCCCCCCGGGCGGGGCCTACAATGATCAGTTCTTC. Translating gives CASSFEGPPGGAYNDQFF.